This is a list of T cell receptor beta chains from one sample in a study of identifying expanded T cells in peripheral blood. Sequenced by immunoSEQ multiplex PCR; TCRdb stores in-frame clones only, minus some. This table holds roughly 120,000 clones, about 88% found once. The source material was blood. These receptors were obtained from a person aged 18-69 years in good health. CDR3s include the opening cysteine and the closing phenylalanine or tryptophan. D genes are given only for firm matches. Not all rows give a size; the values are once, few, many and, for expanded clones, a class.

CASSLGQGSSGYTF TRBV28 TRBD1 - TRBJ1-2
CAWSVSDNTEAFF TRBV30 - - TRBJ1-1
CASSFTGTGVGQPQHF TRBV27 TRBD1 - TRBJ1-5
CASSRGTGGPGYEQYF TRBV7-6 TRBD1 - TRBJ2-7
CASSFPGTASNYGYTF TRBV2 TRBD1 - TRBJ1-2
CASSLTWDTQYF TRBV5-1 - - TRBJ2-3
CASTSQGVQPQHF TRBV19 - - TRBJ1-5
CASSPLEATYEQYF TRBV18 - once TRBJ2-7
CASSSPDGPAAFPYGYTF TRBV11-3 - - TRBJ1-2
CAISERDRVPSYEQYF TRBV10-3 TRBD1 - TRBJ2-7
CAISEEGDYTDTQYF TRBV10-3 - - TRBJ2-3
CASTLGSGNTIYF TRBV6-5 - - TRBJ1-3
CASSQTGGGYGYTF TRBV4-3 TRBD1 - TRBJ1-2
CASSHYSGDQETQYF TRBV4-1 - - TRBJ2-5
CASSLIGPTDTQYF TRBV7-3 - - TRBJ2-3
CASSLRVFSTEAFF TRBV27 - - TRBJ1-1
CASSLVDRGTNEQFF TRBV19 TRBD1 - TRBJ2-1
CSALGANGYTF TRBV20-1 - - TRBJ1-2
CASTPGGPGPQYF TRBV19 TRBD2 - TRBJ2-3
CASSRQGWVEKLFF TRBV2 TRBD1 - TRBJ1-4
CSVLPSDYGYTF TRBV29-1 - - TRBJ1-2
CASSQSTGQHYGYTF TRBV4-3 TRBD1 - TRBJ1-2
CASASANTGELFF TRBV27 - - TRBJ2-2
CASSDRRSNQPQHF TRBV10-2 - - TRBJ1-5
CASSIAGTGRFGGTEAFF TRBV7-3 TRBD1 - TRBJ1-1
CASSITGTNEELFF TRBV19 - - TRBJ1-4
CASAPGHVNTEAFF TRBV27 - - TRBJ1-1
CASSTTPRDYSYEQYF TRBV5-6 TRBD2 - TRBJ2-7
CASSLGGLAGLPYNEQFF TRBV13 TRBD2 - TRBJ2-1
CASSWRQARLAGGLEYTQYF TRBV7-7 TRBD2 - TRBJ2-3
CASSLDRDSHPDTQYF TRBV5-1 - - TRBJ2-3
CASNQGVYYNSPLHF TRBV19 TRBD1 - TRBJ1-6
CASSSGVSSYEQYF TRBV28 - - TRBJ2-7
CASSPRVDSGNTIYF TRBV18 - - TRBJ1-3
CASSFSFRGLSVGELFF TRBV7-2 - - TRBJ2-2
CASSLGQDKNIQYF TRBV5-1 TRBD1 - TRBJ2-4
CATSPKRDEQFF TRBV7-9 - - TRBJ2-1
CASSLLLGRDNEQFF TRBV5-1 - - TRBJ2-1
CASTDQAGGISSYEQYF TRBV28 TRBD2 - TRBJ2-7
CASSGGGLDEETQYF TRBV5-1 - - TRBJ2-5
CASSDDARANTGELFF TRBV10-1 - - TRBJ2-2
CASSDQVGDTQYF TRBV2 - - TRBJ2-3
CASSSQPNTEAFF TRBV6-4 - - TRBJ1-1
CASSNPRVISTF TRBV28 - - TRBJ1-2
CASSPGPVGRGEQYF TRBV7-3 - - TRBJ2-7
CASSQDPAGTSTDTQYF TRBV14 - medium-sized TRBJ2-3
CASHGDSRGLRGYTF TRBV6-5 - few TRBJ1-2
CASSIRQGTRYSNQPQHF TRBV19 - - TRBJ1-5
CASSRRQGVYNEQFF TRBV18 TRBD1 - TRBJ2-1
CASRIRWGETQYF TRBV2 - - TRBJ2-5
CASSQDPTLERYGYTF TRBV4-1 - - TRBJ1-2
CASSSRTTLNTEAFF TRBV6-5 - - TRBJ1-1
CASSYSRGGAYEQYF TRBV6-5 TRBD2 - TRBJ2-7